A single sample is the source of the 9 T cell receptor beta chains below, sequenced in a study of breast tumors, draining lymph nodes, adjacent tissues. Each CDR3 protein is one row after TCRdb ran MiXCR on the multiplex PCR reads. The repertoire holds under 15,000 distinct CDR3 sequences, roughly 62% seen once, with approximately 49% in the top ten. Sequencing was performed on tumor-adjacent breast tissue. The source is a female donor with breast cancer. Some clones in this sample may be carry-over from other donors' samples.

This clonotype was detected once. The rearrangement joins TRBV10-3 to TRBJ1-2; D remains unclear. Deletions cut 3 bases from V and 10 bases from J, with 15 bases between. The CDR3 has 13 amino acids. Germline CDR1 and CDR2: ENHRY and SYGVKD. CDR3 amino acids: CAISEFDRPDYTF. CDR3 DNA sequence: TGTGCCATCAGTGAATTTGACCGCCCCGACTACACCTTC.

About this clonotype itself: A junction boundary mismatches the germline segment, possibly from a read error. The chain couples TRBV4-1 to TRBJ1-4; 10 bases are a match to TRBD1. CDR1 and CDR2 from the germline V gene are MGHRA and YSYEKL. CDR3 length: 14 amino acids. The chain's CDR3 is CANSSGTGDEKLFF. DNA for the CDR3: TGCGCCAACAGTTCCGGGACAGGGGATGAAAAGCTGTTTTTT.

In its sample, this clonotype was seen once. The junction departs from the called germline gene at one end, perhaps through a read error. J is TRBJ2-7 and V is TRBV13, with D possibly called TRBD1 or TRBD2 (5 bases each). Germline CDR1 reads PRHDT; CDR2 reads FYEKMQ (reference sequence). The length of the CDR3 is 15 residues. The chain's CDR3 is CASGLRSGGRSEQYF. In nucleotides, the CDR3 is TGTGCCAGCGGCTTGAGGTCTGGGGGTAGGAGCGAGCAGTACTTC.

The gene calls are TRBV4-1 and TRBJ2-3; 13 bases match TRBD2. Germline CDR1 and CDR2: MGHRA and YSYEKL. This CDR3 has 18 amino acids. V was clipped by 0 bases and J by 5 bases; unmatched bases: 8. The CDR3 sequence is CASSQDPPTSGRRDTQYF. The CDR3 nucleotides read TGCGCCAGCAGCCAAGATCCTCCGACTAGCGGGAGGCGAGATACGCAGTATTTT.

The rearrangement joins TRBV20-1 to TRBJ1-6, with D possibly being TRBD1 (6 bases). This CDR3 region has 16 residues. The V end lost 2 bases, the J end lost 2 bases, and 13 bases lay between the germline ends. Germline CDR1 DFQATT, CDR2 SNEGSKA (reference sequence). CDR3 sequence reads: CSARTTGPPYNSPLHF. Here the CDR3 DNA reads TGCAGTGCTAGAACGACAGGTCCTCCCTATAATTCACCCCTCCACTTT.

At least ten counts were recorded for this clonotype. The rearrangement links TRBV10-3 to TRBJ1-1; D ambiguous. The CDR3 covers 13 residues. Germline-derived CDR1 and CDR2 are ENHRY and SYGVKD. V lost 0 bases, J lost 11 bases, and 13 bases lay in between. CDR3 residues: CAISESDTETAFF. The DNA for the CDR3 is TGTGCCATCAGTGAGTCCGACACGGAGACGGCTTTCTTT.

This clonotype was observed many times. The chain has TRBV6-2 or TRBV6-3 and TRBJ2-3, with 14 bases matching TRBD2. The V gene's germline CDR1 is MNHEY and CDR2 SVGEGT. This CDR3 comprises 18 residues. V was clipped by 7 bases and J by 4 bases; unmatched bases: 13. CDR3 coding DNA: TGTGCCAGCATCTCCGGGACTAGCGGGAGAGGGGCGTCAGATACGCAGTATTTT. Its translation is CASISGTSGRGASDTQYF.

The V gene is TRBV6-5, the J gene TRBJ2-6; 9 bases line up with TRBD2. Germline V gene data show CDR1 as MNHEY and CDR2 as SVGAGI. V was clipped by 6 bases and J by 0 bases; unmatched bases: 6. This CDR3 has 17 amino acids. The CDR3 DNA sequence: TGTGCCAGCAGATTAGCGGGAGCCTCCTCTGGGGCCAACGTCCTGACTTTC. Protein product: CASRLAGASSGANVLTF.

About this clonotype itself: One end of the junction fails to match germline, which may point to a read error. The gene calls are TRBV10-3 and TRBJ1-3; no reliable D call. The CDR3 has 8 residues. CDR1 and CDR2 (germline): ENHRY, SYGVKD. The chain's CDR3 is CAISESPF. CDR3 nucleotide sequence: TGTGCCATCAGTGAGTCCCCCTTT.